Detailed here is one T cell receptor (beta chain). The antigen remains unidentified. Sequenced by immunoSEQ multiplex PCR; TCRdb stores in-frame clones only, minus some. The sample carries 55,000 to 90,000 clones, around 70% recorded once. Sequencing in the ViraFEST assay came after antigen-specific CD4+ T cells had been expanded with viral peptide pools, which were used to stimulate PBMC. Following 10 days of culture, CD4+ T cells were isolated. PCR confirmed that the person was infected with SARS-CoV-2 between March and December 2020. This entry is derived from a study of vaccination effects on CD4 cells after COVID-19. The length of the CDR3 is 16 residues. V was pared by 2 bases and J by 5 bases, with 16 bases between. Germline V lookup: CDR1 SGHVS, CDR2 FQNEAQ.

This TCR derives from a human donor who had a prior SARS-CoV-2 infection. The J gene is TRBJ1-5, the V gene TRBV7-8; weak D call: TRBD1 (5 bases). The sample was CD4+ T cells from PBMCs cultured with HIV peptides, taken before COVID-19 vaccination. Regarding subset: HIV-1 Nef peptide pool negative control/reference culture. The CDR3 DNA follows: TGTGCCAGCAGCTTACATCAGGGAGAGGGGTATCAGCCCCAGCATTTT. It specifies CASSLHQGEGYQPQHF.